These T cell receptor beta chains were read from a single sample in a study of T cell responses to AZD1222 COVID-19 vaccine. The repertoire was sequenced with immunoSEQ multiplex PCR; TCRdb's copy has only in-frame clones and lacks some. Seen here are about 160,000 clones, less than 95% observed once, and the top ten hold 4% to 5.5%. The sample in question was peripheral blood, obtained on day 0 of AZD1222 vaccination. The receptors come from an adult in good health. CDR3s include the opening cysteine and the closing phenylalanine or tryptophan. A D gene is named only where the DNA matches it firmly. Rows may omit the clone size; those that give it use once, few, many or a size class.

NA,TRBJ2-2,NA,TRBV2,TGTGCCAGCAGTGAGGGACCCCTGGGCGGGGAGCTGTTTTTT,CASSEGPLGGELFF
NA,TRBJ2-1,NA,TRBV7-8,TGTGCCAGCAGCCGACCGGGCAATGAGCAGTTCTTC,CASSRPGNEQFF
NA,TRBJ1-6,TRBD1,TRBV7-9,TGTGCCAGCAGCCCGGACAGGGTAGAATCACCCCTCCACTTT,CASSPDRVESPLHF
NA,TRBJ1-4,TRBD1,TRBV12-5,TGTGCTAGTGATCCTTACAGGGGGCCCAAGGTACGTGAAAAACTGTTTTTT,CASDPYRGPKVREKLFF
few,TRBJ1-1,NA,TRBV28,TGTGCCAGCAGTTTAATTTCATGGAGGGCCGCCCCTGAAGCTTTCTTT,CASSLISWRAAPEAFF
NA,TRBJ2-1,TRBD2,TRBV18,TGTGCCAGCTCACCAGCGGGAGGGCCGAGTGAGCAGTTCTTC,CASSPAGGPSEQFF
NA,TRBJ1-2,NA,TRBV6-2/TRBV6-3,TGTGCCAGCAGTTACTCGAAGGGCGACTACACCTTC,CASSYSKGDYTF
NA,TRBJ2-5,NA,TRBV29-1,TGCAGCGTGGGGGACGGTGGGGCGCAAGAGACCCAGTACTTC,CSVGDGGAQETQYF
NA,TRBJ1-2,NA,TRBV2,TGTGCCAGCAGCCACACTTACCAGGGGAATGATGGCTACACCTTC,CASSHTYQGNDGYTF
NA,TRBJ2-1,TRBD2,TRBV28,TGTGCCAGCAGTTTGAGCTTACTAGCGGGGGGCTACAATGAGCAGTTCTTC,CASSLSLLAGGYNEQFF
NA,TRBJ2-2,TRBD2,TRBV10-3,TGTGCCATCAGTGAGTCGAGGGAGGGCGGGGAGCTGTTTTTT,CAISESREGGELFF